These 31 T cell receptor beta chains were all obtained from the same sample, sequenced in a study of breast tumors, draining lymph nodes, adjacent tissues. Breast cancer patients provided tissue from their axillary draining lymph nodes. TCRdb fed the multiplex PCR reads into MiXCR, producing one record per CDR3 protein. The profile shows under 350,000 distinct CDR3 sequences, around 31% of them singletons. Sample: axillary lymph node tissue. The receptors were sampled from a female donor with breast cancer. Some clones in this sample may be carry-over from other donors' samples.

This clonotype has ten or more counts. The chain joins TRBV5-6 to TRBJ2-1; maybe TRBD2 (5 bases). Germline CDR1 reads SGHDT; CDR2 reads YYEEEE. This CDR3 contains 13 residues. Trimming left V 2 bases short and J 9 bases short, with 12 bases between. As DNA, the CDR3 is TGTGCCAGCAGCTTCGGATCTAGCCCTGAGCAGTTCTTC. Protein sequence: CASSFGSSPEQFF.

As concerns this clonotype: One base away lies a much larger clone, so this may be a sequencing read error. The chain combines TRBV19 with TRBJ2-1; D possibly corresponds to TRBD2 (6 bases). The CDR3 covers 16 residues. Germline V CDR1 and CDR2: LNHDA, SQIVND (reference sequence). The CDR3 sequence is CASGIGAGTPNNEQFF. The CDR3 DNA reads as TGTGCCAGTGGTATCGGGGCGGGAACCCCCAACAATGAGCAGTTCTTC.

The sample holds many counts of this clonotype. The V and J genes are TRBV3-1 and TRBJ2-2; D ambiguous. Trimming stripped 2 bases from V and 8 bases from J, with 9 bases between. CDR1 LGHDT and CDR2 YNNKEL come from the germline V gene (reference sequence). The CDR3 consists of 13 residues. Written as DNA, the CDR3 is TGTGCCAGCAGCCAACATAGAGGAGGGGAGCTGTTTTTT. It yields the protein CASSQHRGGELFF. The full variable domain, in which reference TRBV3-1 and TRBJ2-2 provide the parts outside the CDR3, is DTAVSQTPKYLVTQMGNDKSIKCEQNLGHDTMYWYKQDSKKFLKIMFSYNNKELIINETVPNRFSPKSPDKAHLNLHINSLELGDSAVYFCASSQHRGGELFFGEGSRLTVL.

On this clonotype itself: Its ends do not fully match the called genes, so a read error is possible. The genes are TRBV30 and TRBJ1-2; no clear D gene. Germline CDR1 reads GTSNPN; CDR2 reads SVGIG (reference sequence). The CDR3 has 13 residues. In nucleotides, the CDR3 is TGTGCCTGGAGTGTACGGCTCAACTATGGCTGCACCTTC. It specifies CAWSVRLNYGCTF.

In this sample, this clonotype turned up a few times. DNA for the CDR3: TGTGCCAGCAGCCCGCCGAACATGAACACTGAAGCTTTCTTT. Amino acid sequence: CASSPPNMNTEAFF. V usage is TRBV11-2 and J usage is TRBJ1-1; D remains ambiguous. V was trimmed by 5 bases and J by 0 bases, leaving 10 bases between them. Germline V gene sequence: CDR1 SGHAT, CDR2 FQNNGV. This CDR3 contains 14 residues.

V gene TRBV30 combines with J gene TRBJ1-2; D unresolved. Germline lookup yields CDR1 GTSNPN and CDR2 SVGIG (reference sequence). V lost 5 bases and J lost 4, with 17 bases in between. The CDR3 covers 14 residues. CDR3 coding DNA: TGTGCCTGGCAACTCGAGCGGGTGGGCTATGGCTACACCTTC. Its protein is CAWQLERVGYGYTF.

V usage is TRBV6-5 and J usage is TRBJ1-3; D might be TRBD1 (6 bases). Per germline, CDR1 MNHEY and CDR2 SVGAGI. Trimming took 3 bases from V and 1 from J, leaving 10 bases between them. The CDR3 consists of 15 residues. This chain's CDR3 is CASSYSRGSGNTIYF. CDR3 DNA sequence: TGTGCCAGCAGTTATTCAAGGGGGTCTGGAAACACCATATATTTT.

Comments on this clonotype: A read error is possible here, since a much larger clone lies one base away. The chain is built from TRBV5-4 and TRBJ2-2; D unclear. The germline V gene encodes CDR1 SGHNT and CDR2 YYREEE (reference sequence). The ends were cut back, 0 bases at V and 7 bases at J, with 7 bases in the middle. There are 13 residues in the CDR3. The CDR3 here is CASSLEGFGELFF. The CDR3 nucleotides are TGTGCCAGCAGCTTGGAGGGCTTCGGGGAGCTGTTTTTT.

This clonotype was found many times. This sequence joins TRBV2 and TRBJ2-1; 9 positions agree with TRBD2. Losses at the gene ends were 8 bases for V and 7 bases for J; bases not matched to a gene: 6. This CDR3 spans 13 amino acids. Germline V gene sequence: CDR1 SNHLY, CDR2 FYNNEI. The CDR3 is CASDLLAGNEQFF. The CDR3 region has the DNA TGTGCCAGCGATTTACTAGCGGGTAATGAGCAGTTCTTC.

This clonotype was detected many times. The CDR3: CASSYRRGAGETQYF. The CDR3 DNA follows: TGTGCCAGCAGCTACAGACGGGGCGCCGGGGAGACCCAGTACTTC. The chain has TRBV14 and TRBJ2-5, with D perhaps being TRBD1 or TRBD2 (5 bases each). This CDR3 has 15 residues. Germline V gene lookup returns CDR1 SGHDN and CDR2 FVKESK. V lost 5 bases and J 5 bases, leaving 18 bases between the germline ends. Variable domain in full (rest from reference TRBV14 and TRBJ2-5): EAGVTQFPSHSVIEKGQTVTLRCDPISGHDNLYWYRRVMGKEIKFLLHFVKESKQDESGMPNNRFLAERTGGTYSTLKVQPAELEDSGVYFCASSYRRGAGETQYFGPGTRLLVL.

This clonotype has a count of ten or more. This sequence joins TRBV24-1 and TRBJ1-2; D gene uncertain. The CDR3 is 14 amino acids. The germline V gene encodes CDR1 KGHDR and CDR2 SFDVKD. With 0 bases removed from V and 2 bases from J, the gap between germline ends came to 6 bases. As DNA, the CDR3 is TGTGCCACCAGTGATTTGGGTCAAAACTATGGCTACACCTTC. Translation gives CATSDLGQNYGYTF.

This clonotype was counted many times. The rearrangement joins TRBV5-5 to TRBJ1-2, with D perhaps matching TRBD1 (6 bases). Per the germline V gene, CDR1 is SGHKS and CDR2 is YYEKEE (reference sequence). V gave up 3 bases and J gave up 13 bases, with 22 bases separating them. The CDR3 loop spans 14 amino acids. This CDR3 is CASSSTLSTGLVTF. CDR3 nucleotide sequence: TGTGCCAGCAGCTCAACGTTATCGACAGGTTTGGTCACCTTC. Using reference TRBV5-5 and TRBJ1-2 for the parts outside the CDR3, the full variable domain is DAGVTQSPTHLIKTRGQQVTLRCSPISGHKSVSWYQQVLGQGPQFIFQYYEKEERGRGNFPDRFSARQFPNYSSELNVNALLLGDSALYLCASSSTLSTGLVTFGSGTRLTVV.

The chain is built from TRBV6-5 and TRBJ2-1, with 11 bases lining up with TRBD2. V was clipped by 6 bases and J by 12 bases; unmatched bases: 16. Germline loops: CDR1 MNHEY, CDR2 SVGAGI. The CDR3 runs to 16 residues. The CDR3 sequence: CASRPGTSGYGNGQFF. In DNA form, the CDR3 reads TGTGCCAGCAGACCCGGGACTAGCGGCTATGGGAACGGGCAGTTCTTC.

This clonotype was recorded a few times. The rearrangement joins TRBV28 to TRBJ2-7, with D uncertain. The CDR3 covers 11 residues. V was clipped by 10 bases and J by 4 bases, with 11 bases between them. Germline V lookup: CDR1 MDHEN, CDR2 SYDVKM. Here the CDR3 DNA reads TGTGCCACCCACTTAGCTTACGAGCAGTACTTC. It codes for CATHLAYEQYF.

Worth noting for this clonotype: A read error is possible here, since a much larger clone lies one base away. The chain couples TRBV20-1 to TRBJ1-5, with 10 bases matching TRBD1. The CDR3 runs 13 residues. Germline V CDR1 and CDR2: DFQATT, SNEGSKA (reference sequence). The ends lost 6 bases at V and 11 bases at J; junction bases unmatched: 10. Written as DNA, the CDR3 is TGCAGTGCCGACGACAGGGGGACAGGGGCCCAGCATTTT. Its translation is CSADDRGTGAQHF.

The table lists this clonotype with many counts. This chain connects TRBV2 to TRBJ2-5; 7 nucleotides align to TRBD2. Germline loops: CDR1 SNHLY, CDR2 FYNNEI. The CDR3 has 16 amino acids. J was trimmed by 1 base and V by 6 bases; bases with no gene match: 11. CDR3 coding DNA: TGTGCCAGCAGGAAAGGGGCCTCGGGGGGCCAAGAGACCCAGTACTTC. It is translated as CASRKGASGGQETQYF.

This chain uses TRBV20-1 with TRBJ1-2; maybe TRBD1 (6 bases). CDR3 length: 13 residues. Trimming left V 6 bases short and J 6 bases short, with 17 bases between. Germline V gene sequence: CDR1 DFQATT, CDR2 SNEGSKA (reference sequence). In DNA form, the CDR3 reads TGCAGTGCCAGCACGTGGCACAGGGATGGCTACACCTTC. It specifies CSASTWHRDGYTF.

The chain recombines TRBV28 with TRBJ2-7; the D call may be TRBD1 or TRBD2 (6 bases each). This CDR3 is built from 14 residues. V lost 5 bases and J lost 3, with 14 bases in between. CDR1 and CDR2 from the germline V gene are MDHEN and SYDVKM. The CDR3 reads CASSRGADLYEQYF. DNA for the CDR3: TGTGCCAGCAGTAGGGGGGCAGATCTCTACGAGCAGTACTTC.

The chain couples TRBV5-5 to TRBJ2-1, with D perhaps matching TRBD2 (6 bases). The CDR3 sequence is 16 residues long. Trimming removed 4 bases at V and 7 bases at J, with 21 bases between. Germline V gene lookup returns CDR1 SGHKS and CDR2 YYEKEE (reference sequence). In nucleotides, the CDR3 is TGTGCCAGCAGCCGCGCCGGGGGTTTAGGTCAGAATGAGCAGTTCTTC. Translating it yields CASSRAGGLGQNEQFF.

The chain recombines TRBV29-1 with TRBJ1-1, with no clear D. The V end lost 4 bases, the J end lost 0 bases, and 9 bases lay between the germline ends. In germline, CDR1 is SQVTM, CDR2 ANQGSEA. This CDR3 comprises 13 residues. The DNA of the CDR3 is TGCAGCGTTGCAGAGGGCCTGAACACTGAAGCTTTCTTT. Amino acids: CSVAEGLNTEAFF.

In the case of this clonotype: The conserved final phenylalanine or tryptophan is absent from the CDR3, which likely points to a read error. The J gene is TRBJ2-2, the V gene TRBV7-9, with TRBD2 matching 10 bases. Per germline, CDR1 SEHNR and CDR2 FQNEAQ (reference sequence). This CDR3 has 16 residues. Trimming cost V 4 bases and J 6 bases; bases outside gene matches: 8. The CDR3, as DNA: TGTGCCAGCAGCTCCGGACTAGCGGAAGTAGCCGGGGAGCTGTTTTCT. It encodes CASSSGLAEVAGELFS.

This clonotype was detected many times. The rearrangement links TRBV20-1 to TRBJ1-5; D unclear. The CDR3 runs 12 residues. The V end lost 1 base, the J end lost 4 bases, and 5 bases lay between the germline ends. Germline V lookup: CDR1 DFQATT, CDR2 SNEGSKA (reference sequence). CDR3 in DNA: TGCAGTGCTAGAGGGGGAAATCAGCCCCAGCATTTT. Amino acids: CSARGGNQPQHF.

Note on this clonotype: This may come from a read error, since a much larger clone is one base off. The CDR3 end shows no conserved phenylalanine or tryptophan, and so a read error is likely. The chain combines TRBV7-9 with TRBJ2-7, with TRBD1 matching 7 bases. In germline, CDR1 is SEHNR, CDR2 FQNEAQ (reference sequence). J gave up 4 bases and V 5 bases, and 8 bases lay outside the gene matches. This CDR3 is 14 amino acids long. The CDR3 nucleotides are TGTGCCAGCAGCCCAGGGGGTCTCAGGTACGAGCAGTACCTC. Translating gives CASSPGGLRYEQYL.

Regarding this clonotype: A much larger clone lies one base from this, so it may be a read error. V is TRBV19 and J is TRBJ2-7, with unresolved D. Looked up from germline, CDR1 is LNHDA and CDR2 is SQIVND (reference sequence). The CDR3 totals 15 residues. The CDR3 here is CAGSIAPSPAYEQYF. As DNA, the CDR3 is TGTGCCGGTAGTATAGCCCCCAGCCCTGCCTACGAGCAGTACTTC.

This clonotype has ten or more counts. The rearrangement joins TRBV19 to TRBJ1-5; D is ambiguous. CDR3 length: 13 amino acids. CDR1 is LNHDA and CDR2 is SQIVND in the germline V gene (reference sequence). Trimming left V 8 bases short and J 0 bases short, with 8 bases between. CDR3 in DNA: TGTGCCAGTGGACGGTATAGCAATCAGCCCCAGCATTTT. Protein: CASGRYSNQPQHF.

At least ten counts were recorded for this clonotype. CDR3 sequence: CSALGTHNNEQFF. CDR3 DNA sequence: TGCAGCGCTCTAGGGACTCACAACAATGAGCAGTTCTTC. The V call is TRBV29-1, the J call TRBJ2-1, with D possibly being TRBD2 (6 bases). V lost 7 bases to trimming and J lost 5 bases, with 15 bases between them. Germline V gives CDR1 SQVTM, CDR2 ANQGSEA. The length of the CDR3 is 13 residues.

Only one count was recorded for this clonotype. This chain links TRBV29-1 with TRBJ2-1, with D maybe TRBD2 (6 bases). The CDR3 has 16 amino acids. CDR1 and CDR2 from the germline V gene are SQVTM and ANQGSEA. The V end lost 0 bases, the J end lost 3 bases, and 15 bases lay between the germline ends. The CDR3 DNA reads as TGCAGCGTTGAAGATCGTCTAGCGTTAATCTACAATGAGCAGTTCTTC. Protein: CSVEDRLALIYNEQFF.

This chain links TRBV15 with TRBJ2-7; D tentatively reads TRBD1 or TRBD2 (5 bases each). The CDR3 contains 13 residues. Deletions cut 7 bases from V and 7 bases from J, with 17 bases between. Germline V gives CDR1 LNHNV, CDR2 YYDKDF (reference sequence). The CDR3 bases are TGTGCCACCACCCGAGGGGAAAGAGATGAGCAGTACTTC. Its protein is CATTRGERDEQYF. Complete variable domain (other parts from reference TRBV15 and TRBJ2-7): DAMVIQNPRYQVTQFGKPVTLSCSQTLNHNVMYWYQQKSSQAPKLLFHYYDKDFNNEADTPDNFQSRRPNTSFCFLDIRSPGLGDTAMYLCATTRGERDEQYFGPGTRLTVT.

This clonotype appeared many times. The CDR3 DNA sequence: TGCAGTGCTCCTCCTCCAAGGACTAGCTCCTATAATTCACCCCTCCACTTT. The encoded protein is CSAPPPRTSSYNSPLHF. V usage is TRBV20-1 and J usage is TRBJ1-6; D unresolved. Between the trimmed V and J ends, which lost 5 bases and 0 bases, there was a span of 17 bases. The CDR3 has 17 residues. Germline-derived CDR1 and CDR2 are DFQATT and SNEGSKA (reference sequence).

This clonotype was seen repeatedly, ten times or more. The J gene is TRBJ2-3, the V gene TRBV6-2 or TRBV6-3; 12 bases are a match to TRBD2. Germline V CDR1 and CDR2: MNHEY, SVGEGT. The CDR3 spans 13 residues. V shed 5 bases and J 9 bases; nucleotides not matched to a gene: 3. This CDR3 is CASSKLAGGTQYF. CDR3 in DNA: TGTGCCAGCAGTAAACTAGCGGGAGGCACGCAGTATTTT.

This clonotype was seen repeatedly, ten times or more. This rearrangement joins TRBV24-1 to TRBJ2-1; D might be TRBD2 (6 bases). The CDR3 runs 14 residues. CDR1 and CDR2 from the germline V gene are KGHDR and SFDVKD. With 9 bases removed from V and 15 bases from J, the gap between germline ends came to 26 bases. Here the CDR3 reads CATSTLSGGRISFF. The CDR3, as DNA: TGTGCCACCTCCACTCTTTCTGGTGGGAGGATATCGTTCTTC.